This entry concerns a single T cell receptor (beta chain). The target antigen is unknown. These data come from a study of siplizumab effects on memory and regulatory T cells. Notes on the study in general: Greater diversity than memory cells seemed evident in naive T cells, which also appeared to be major alloresponse contributors. Most proliferating CD4+ or CD8+ clones, roughly 75-95%, had no naive or memory assignment.

Roughly 9.3 x 10^4 TCR templates were assayed per sample. Profiling relied on immunoSEQ multiplex PCR, and the TCRdb table lists in-frame clones only, not all of them. The data contain roughly 120,000 clones, approximately 94% of them singletons. Germline assignment: CDR1 SGHRS and CDR2 YFSETQ. The V and J ends lost 0 bases and 4 bases, in that order; junction bases with no gene match: 3. This CDR3 is 15 amino acids long. The source of this sequence is a human donor in good health. The V gene is TRBV5-1, the J gene TRBJ2-2, with TRBD1 matching 7 bases. The sample consisted of non-Treg CD4+ T cells sorted from blood. For the CDR3, the DNA is TGCGCCAGCAGCTTGGCCCGACAGGGCACCGGGGAGCTGTTTTTT. As protein: CASSLARQGTGELFF.